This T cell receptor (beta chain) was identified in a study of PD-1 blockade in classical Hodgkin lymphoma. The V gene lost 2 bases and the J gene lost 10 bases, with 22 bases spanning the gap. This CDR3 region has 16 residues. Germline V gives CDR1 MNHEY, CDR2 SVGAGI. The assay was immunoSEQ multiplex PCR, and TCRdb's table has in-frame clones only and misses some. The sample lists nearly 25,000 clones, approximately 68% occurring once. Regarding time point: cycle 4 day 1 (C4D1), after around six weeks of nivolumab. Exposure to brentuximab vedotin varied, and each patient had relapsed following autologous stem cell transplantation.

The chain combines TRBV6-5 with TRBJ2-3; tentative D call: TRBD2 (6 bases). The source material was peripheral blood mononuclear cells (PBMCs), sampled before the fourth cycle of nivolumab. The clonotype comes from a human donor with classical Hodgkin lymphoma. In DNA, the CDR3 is TGTGCCAGCAGTTACCTATCGCGGGGAAGCAAGTCCGCGCAGTATTTT. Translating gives CASSYLSRGSKSAQYF.